Shown below are 31 T cell receptor beta chains from a single sample sequenced in a study of post-analysis software for immune sequencing data. The library was made from cDNA and included unique molecular identifiers. Via MiXCR, TCRdb re-called the PCR reads, giving one row per CDR3 protein. Of 450,000 to 700,000 distinct CDR3 sequences listed, 44% were seen once; the top ten hold over 1.5%. Study-level points and caveats: When patients were compared with controls, about five TRBV segments were more frequent, TRBV5-6, TRBV5-1 and TRBV20-1 among them.

These receptors' antigens are unknown. The specimen sequenced was blood. The receptor source for this set is a girl aged 10-17 years with multiple sclerosis.

This clonotype was detected ten times or more. V is TRBV12-3 or TRBV12-4 and J is TRBJ2-7; 11 bases are shared with TRBD2. The ends lost 6 bases at V and 1 base at J; junction bases unmatched: 5. This CDR3 has 15 residues. The CDR3 bases are TGTGCCAGCAGCCCCGGGACTAGCGGATCCTACGAGCAGTACTTC. Protein sequence: CASSPGTSGSYEQYF.

This clonotype was picked up a small number of times. CDR3 in amino acids: CASSPPWAGGTTSAKNIQYF. The CDR3 DNA reads TGTGCCAGCAGTCCTCCTTGGGCGGGAGGCACGACTTCTGCCAAAAACATTCAGTACTTC. This rearrangement joins TRBV25-1 to TRBJ2-4; 8 bases map to TRBD2. The CDR3 spans 20 residues. J lost 1 base, V lost 5 bases, and 19 bases had no gene match. The germline CDR1 and CDR2 sequences are MGHDK and SYGVNS.

The rearrangement joins TRBV7-2 to TRBJ2-3; D gene uncertain. V was clipped by 2 bases and J by 6 bases, with 6 bases between them. The CDR3 loop spans 12 amino acids. From germline, CDR1 is SGHTA and CDR2 FQGNSA. CDR3: CASSLTMDTQYF. As DNA, the CDR3 is TGTGCCAGCAGCTTAACCATGGATACGCAGTATTTT.

This chain joins TRBV9 and TRBJ2-3; a possible D gene is TRBD2 (5 bases). CDR3 length: 15 residues. The V end lost 3 bases, the J end lost 0 bases, and 11 bases lay between the germline ends. The germline V gene has CDR1 SGDLS and CDR2 YYNGEE. For the CDR3, the DNA is TGTGCCAGCAGCGGTGGCAGGACTAGCACAGATACGCAGTATTTT. Amino acids: CASSGGRTSTDTQYF.

The chain carries TRBV29-1 and TRBJ2-5, with D tentatively TRBD1 (6 bases). Germline values: CDR1 SQVTM, CDR2 ANQGSEA. The V end lost 4 bases, the J end lost 2 bases, and 11 bases lay between the germline ends. This CDR3 comprises 13 residues. CDR3 DNA: TGCAGCGTTGTGGGACACCTTCAAGAGACCCAGTACTTC. Protein sequence: CSVVGHLQETQYF.

This clonotype was counted only a few times. The chain employs TRBV15 and TRBJ1-6; D gene ambiguous. Germline CDR1 LNHNV, CDR2 YYDKDF (reference sequence). V was cut by 3 bases and J by 2 bases, with 8 bases left in between. The CDR3 totals 15 residues. The CDR3 DNA is TGTGCCACCAGCAGCCAGAGGCCCTATAATTCACCCCTCCACTTT. Amino acids: CATSSQRPYNSPLHF.

V is TRBV27 and J is TRBJ1-4; TRBD1 is a possible D gene (6 bases). CDR3 length: 15 residues. The V gene lost 6 bases and the J gene lost 5 bases, with 16 bases spanning the gap. The V gene's germline CDR1 is MNHEY and CDR2 SMNVEV (reference sequence). The CDR3 loop is CASRPTGTLNEKLFF. The CDR3 nucleotides read TGTGCCAGCAGACCTACAGGGACCCTCAATGAAAAACTGTTTTTT.

The rearrangement uses TRBV7-8 and TRBJ1-1; D ambiguous. CDR1 and CDR2 from the germline V gene are SGHVS and FQNEAQ. V was cut by 0 bases and J by 3 bases, with 5 bases left in between. This CDR3 is built from 13 residues. CDR3 loop: CASSLAGHTEAFF. The CDR3, as DNA: TGTGCCAGCAGCTTAGCAGGGCACACTGAAGCTTTCTTT.

This clonotype was seen a handful of times. A much larger clone differs by one base, so this may be a read error. J is TRBJ1-5 and V is TRBV29-1, with 7 bases lining up with TRBD1. V lost 8 bases, J lost 3 bases, and 7 bases stayed unmatched. Germline values: CDR1 SQVTM, CDR2 ANQGSEA. The CDR3 is 13 amino acids. CDR3 sequence: CSIRGQPNQPQHF. The CDR3 DNA sequence: TGCAGCATTAGGGGACAGCCCAATCAGCCCCAGCATTTT.

The genes are TRBV29-1 and TRBJ2-7; maybe TRBD2 (6 bases). Trimming pared 1 base from V and 1 base from J, leaving 11 bases between. This CDR3 contains 14 residues. Germline loops: CDR1 SQVTM, CDR2 ANQGSEA. This CDR3 is CSVEGAGRSYEQYF. CDR3 DNA: TGCAGCGTTGAAGGGGCGGGACGTTCCTACGAGCAGTACTTC.

V is TRBV7-9 and J is TRBJ2-1, with 7 bases lining up with TRBD2. V trimming: 5 bases; J trimming: 0 bases; junction bases outside the gene matches: 16. The CDR3 sequence is 19 residues long. Germline V gene sequence: CDR1 SEHNR, CDR2 FQNEAQ (reference sequence). The CDR3: CASSTQSPSGLSSYNEQFF. The CDR3 DNA reads TGTGCCAGCAGCACCCAATCCCCTAGCGGTTTAAGCTCCTACAATGAGCAGTTCTTC.

The chain recombines TRBV7-9 with TRBJ2-5; D is unclear. The CDR3 covers 13 residues. Between the trimmed V and J ends, which lost 5 bases and 1 base, there was a span of 8 bases. In germline, CDR1 is SEHNR, CDR2 FQNEAQ (reference sequence). The CDR3 nucleotides are TGTGCCAGCAGCCCCAATACCCAAGAGACCCAGTACTTC. Translating it yields CASSPNTQETQYF.

This chain uses TRBV10-3 with TRBJ2-1, with D perhaps TRBD2 (5 bases). The germline V and J ends were trimmed by 9 bases and 3 bases, with 15 bases remaining between them. Per germline, CDR1 ENHRY and CDR2 SYGVKD. CDR3 size: 14 residues. CDR3 sequence (DNA): TGTGCCATAACACCAGAGCGGATCTACAATGAGCAGTTCTTC. Translated: CAITPERIYNEQFF.

CDR3 sequence reads: CSVEGGTGSDTQYF. Written as DNA, the CDR3 is TGCAGCGTTGAAGGGGGGACAGGGTCAGATACGCAGTATTTT. The rearrangement uses TRBV29-1 and TRBJ2-3; TRBD1 aligns across 9 bases. The CDR3 has 14 amino acids. CDR1 and CDR2 from the germline V gene are SQVTM and ANQGSEA. J gave up 4 bases and V 1 base, and 3 bases lay outside the gene matches.

Note on this clonotype: This may be a read error: a much more frequent sequence differs by one nucleotide. This chain joins TRBV7-9 and TRBJ2-7; no reliable D call. CDR3 size: 15 residues. Looked up from germline, CDR1 is SEHNR and CDR2 is FQNEAQ (reference sequence). Trimming took 4 bases from V and 0 from J, leaving 13 bases between them. The CDR3 DNA reads as TGTGCCAGCAGCTCGACGACAAGGACCTCCTACGAGCAGTACTTC. This codes for CASSSTTRTSYEQYF.

There are a few counts of this clonotype. The gene calls are TRBV24-1 and TRBJ2-1, with 8 nucleotides matching TRBD1. V lost 12 bases and J lost 5; bases outside the gene matches: 8. The CDR3 runs to 13 residues. Germline CDR1 and CDR2: KGHDR and SFDVKD. The DNA of the CDR3 is TGTGCCTCCGCAGGGGGCTTAAACAATGAGCAGTTCTTC. Translating it yields CASAGGLNNEQFF.

The V and J genes are TRBV19 and TRBJ2-5; tentatively, D is TRBD1 (5 bases). Judging by the DNA end, TRBJ2-7 fits better; the J call may be wrong. This CDR3 is built from 14 residues. Looked up from germline, CDR1 is LNHDA and CDR2 is SQIVND (reference sequence). The CDR3 spells CASSVGQFGYEQYF. The CDR3 DNA follows: TGTGCCAGTAGTGTCGGACAATTCGGCTACGAGCAGTACTTC.

This sequence joins TRBV20-1 and TRBJ2-3; D is perhaps TRBD2 (5 bases). The germline V and J ends were trimmed by 2 bases and 1 base, with 16 bases remaining between them. Germline-derived CDR1 and CDR2 are DFQATT and SNEGSKA (reference sequence). The CDR3 consists of 16 residues. CDR3 nucleotide sequence: TGCAGTGCTAGAAAAGGACTTCTACTTCGCACAGATACGCAGTATTTT. Translating gives CSARKGLLLRTDTQYF.

This clonotype was found a few times. V is TRBV7-9 and J is TRBJ2-1; 11 positions agree with TRBD2. Trimming removed 5 bases from V and 8 bases from J; junction bases left unmatched: 11. Germline lookup yields CDR1 SEHNR and CDR2 FQNEAQ (reference sequence). The CDR3 sequence is 16 residues long. Here the CDR3 reads CASSPGLAVHMDEQFF. The CDR3 DNA reads as TGTGCCAGCAGCCCGGGACTAGCGGTACATATGGATGAGCAGTTCTTC.

This chain uses TRBV7-8 with TRBJ2-4; maybe TRBD2 (6 bases). The closer fit of TRBJ2-7 to the DNA end suggests the J call may be wrong. The CDR3 consists of 15 residues. From germline, CDR1 is SGHVS and CDR2 FQNEAQ. The CDR3 nucleotides are TGTGCCAGCAGCTTAACCGGGAGCTTCTCCTACGAGCAGTACTTC. Amino acid sequence: CASSLTGSFSYEQYF.

For the CDR3, the DNA is TGTGCCAGCAGTTTAGGACTAGCGGGGCCAGTTGATGAGCAGTTCTTC. This sequence encodes CASSLGLAGPVDEQFF. The V gene is TRBV12-3 or TRBV12-4, the J gene TRBJ2-1, with 11 bases lining up with TRBD2. V was pared by 1 base and J by 8 bases, with 7 bases of the junction left unmatched. The CDR3 has 16 residues.

The table lists this clonotype with a few counts. The chain carries TRBV24-1 and TRBJ1-2; D not resolved. V was trimmed by 1 base and J by 4 bases, leaving 12 bases between them. This CDR3 is 15 amino acids long. Germline lookup yields CDR1 KGHDR and CDR2 SFDVKD. CDR3 amino acids: CATSDFGREPYGYTF. The CDR3 DNA reads TGTGCCACCAGTGATTTCGGCCGAGAACCCTATGGCTACACCTTC.

J is TRBJ2-2 and V is TRBV12-3 or TRBV12-4; no clear D. This CDR3 region has 14 residues. V shed 1 base and J shed 4 bases, with 7 bases lying between them. The CDR3, as DNA: TGTGCCAGCAGTTTAGAGACGGGCACCGGGGAGCTGTTTTTT. Amino acid sequence: CASSLETGTGELFF.

The chain couples TRBV11-2 to TRBJ1-4; a weak D match, TRBD1 (5 bases). V lost 5 bases and J lost 6, with 13 bases in between. CDR1 SGHAT and CDR2 FQNNGV come from the germline V gene. The CDR3 sequence is 14 residues long. The CDR3 DNA follows: TGTGCCAGCAGCGCGGGCAGGGCATATGAAAAACTGTTTTTT. Amino acid sequence: CASSAGRAYEKLFF.

The chain carries TRBV5-1 and TRBJ1-1; 7 bases match TRBD1. Germline V CDR1 and CDR2: SGHRS, YFSETQ. This CDR3 region has 15 residues. V lost 4 bases and J lost 0; bases outside the gene matches: 6. The CDR3 loop is CASSPPGQMNTEAFF. The CDR3 region has the DNA TGCGCCAGCAGCCCACCGGGACAGATGAACACTGAAGCTTTCTTT.

As for this clonotype: A junction boundary mismatches the germline segment, possibly from a read error. The chain carries TRBV3-1 and TRBJ2-1; D unresolved. Germline V gene data show CDR1 as LGHDT and CDR2 as YNNKEL (reference sequence). The CDR3 length is 17 residues. The CDR3 reads CASSQDTIESSYNGQFF. CDR3 sequence (DNA): TGTGCCAGCAGCCAAGATACCATCGAGTCGTCCTACAATGGGCAGTTCTTC.

This chain uses TRBV7-2 with TRBJ2-1; the D gene could be TRBD1 or TRBD2 (5 bases each). The CDR3 totals 16 residues. Trimming stripped 2 bases from V and 5 bases from J, with 16 bases between. Germline-derived CDR1 and CDR2 are SGHTA and FQGNSA. The CDR3 sequence: CASSLWGPGLDNEQFF. The CDR3 DNA is TGTGCCAGCAGCTTATGGGGACCAGGGCTTGACAATGAGCAGTTCTTC.

In this sample, this clonotype turned up a few times. The chain combines TRBV7-9 with TRBJ2-7; D is ambiguous. Judging by the DNA end, TRBJ2-5 fits better; the J call may be wrong. This CDR3 has 15 residues. Germline assignment: CDR1 SEHNR and CDR2 FQNEAQ (reference sequence). The CDR3 DNA reads as TGTGCCAGCAGCTTAGGTCGTACAAGACAAGAGACCCAGTACTTC. As protein: CASSLGRTRQETQYF.

The chain joins TRBV5-6 to TRBJ2-7, with a tentative D call TRBD2 (6 bases). V was pared by 6 bases and J by 5 bases, with 18 bases between. Germline V gene sequence: CDR1 SGHDT, CDR2 YYEEEE. CDR3 length equals 14 residues. This CDR3 is CASTLRGFGDEQYF. CDR3 DNA sequence: TGTGCCAGCACCTTACGGGGGTTCGGGGACGAGCAGTACTTC.

This clonotype has a handful of counts. The rearrangement joins TRBV7-9 to TRBJ1-2; possibly TRBD1 for D (5 bases). The CDR3 runs 14 residues. CDR1 and CDR2 from the germline V gene are SEHNR and FQNEAQ (reference sequence). Trimming stripped 4 bases from V and 4 bases from J, with 13 bases between. The CDR3 protein is CASSSSTVIYGYTF. In DNA form, the CDR3 reads TGTGCCAGCAGCTCCTCGACAGTCATCTATGGCTACACCTTC.

This clonotype was counted a few times. The chain has TRBV12-3 or TRBV12-4 and TRBJ2-7; D remains ambiguous. CDR3 length: 12 residues. Trimming pared 10 bases from V and 4 bases from J, leaving 14 bases between. In DNA form, the CDR3 reads TGTGCCACCTCTCGGAGAGAGTACGAGCAGTACTTC. Translated, it gives CATSRREYEQYF.